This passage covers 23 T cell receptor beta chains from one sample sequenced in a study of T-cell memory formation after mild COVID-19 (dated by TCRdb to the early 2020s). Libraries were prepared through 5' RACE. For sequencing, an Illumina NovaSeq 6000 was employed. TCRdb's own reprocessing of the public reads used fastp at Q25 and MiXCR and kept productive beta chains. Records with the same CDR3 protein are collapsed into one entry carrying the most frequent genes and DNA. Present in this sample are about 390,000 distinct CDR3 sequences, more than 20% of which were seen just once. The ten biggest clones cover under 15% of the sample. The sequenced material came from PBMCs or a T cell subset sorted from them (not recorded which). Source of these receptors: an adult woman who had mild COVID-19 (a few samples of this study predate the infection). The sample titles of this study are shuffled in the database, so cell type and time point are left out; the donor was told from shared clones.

CDR3 protein: CSRVGTDPYGYTF. CDR3 in DNA: TGCAGCCGTGTGGGGACAGACCCCTATGGCTACACCTTC. The rearrangement uses TRBV29-1 and TRBJ1-2; 7 nucleotides line up with TRBD1. V dropped 8 bases and J dropped 4; count of bases not matched to a gene: 10. The CDR3 totals 13 residues. Germline CDR1 SQVTM, CDR2 ANQGSEA.

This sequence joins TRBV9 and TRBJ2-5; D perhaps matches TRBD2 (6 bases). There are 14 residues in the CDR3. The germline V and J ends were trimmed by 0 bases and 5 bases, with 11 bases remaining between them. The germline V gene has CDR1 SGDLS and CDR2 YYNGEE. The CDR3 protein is CASSVDSGGETQYF. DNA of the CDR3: TGTGCCAGCAGCGTAGATTCAGGAGGGGAGACCCAGTACTTC.

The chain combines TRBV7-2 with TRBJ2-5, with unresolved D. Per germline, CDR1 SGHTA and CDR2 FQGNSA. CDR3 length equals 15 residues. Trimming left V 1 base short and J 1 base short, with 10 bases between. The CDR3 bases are TGTGCCAGCAGCTTAGTGCCGGTACCCCAAGAGACCCAGTACTTC. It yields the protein CASSLVPVPQETQYF.

The CDR3 DNA reads as TGCAGCGTTGGACTAGCGACAGATACGCAGTATTTT. It codes for CSVGLATDTQYF. The chain links TRBV29-1 to TRBJ2-3, with 8 bases lining up with TRBD2. Trimming at V came to 4 bases and at J to 3 bases, leaving 0 bases not matched to a gene. Per the germline V gene, CDR1 is SQVTM and CDR2 is ANQGSEA. This CDR3 comprises 12 residues.

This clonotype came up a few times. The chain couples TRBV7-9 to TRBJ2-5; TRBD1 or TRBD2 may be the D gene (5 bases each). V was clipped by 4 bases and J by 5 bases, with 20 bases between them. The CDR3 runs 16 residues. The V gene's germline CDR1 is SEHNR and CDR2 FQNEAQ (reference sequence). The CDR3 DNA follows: TGTGCCAGCAGCTCGATTGGGACGGGCCCGGGGGAGACCCAGTACTTC. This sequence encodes CASSSIGTGPGETQYF.

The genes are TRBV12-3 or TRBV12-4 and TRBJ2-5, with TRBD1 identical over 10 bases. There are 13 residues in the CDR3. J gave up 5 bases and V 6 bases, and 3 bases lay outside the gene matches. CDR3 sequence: CASRTGGGETQYF. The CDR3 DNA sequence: TGTGCCAGCAGGACAGGGGGCGGGGAGACCCAGTACTTC.

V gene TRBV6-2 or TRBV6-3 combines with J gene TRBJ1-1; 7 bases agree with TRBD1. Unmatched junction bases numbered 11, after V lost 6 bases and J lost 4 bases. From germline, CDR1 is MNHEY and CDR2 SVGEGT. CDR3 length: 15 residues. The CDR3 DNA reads TGTGCCAGCAGCCAACCCCAGGGGGTTGGCACTGAAGCTTTCTTT. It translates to CASSQPQGVGTEAFF.

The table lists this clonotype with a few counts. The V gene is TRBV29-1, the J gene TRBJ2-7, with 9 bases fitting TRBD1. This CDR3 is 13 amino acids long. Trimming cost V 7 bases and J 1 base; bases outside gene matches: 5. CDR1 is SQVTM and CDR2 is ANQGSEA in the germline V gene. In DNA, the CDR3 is TGCAGCGCTTTCGGGACAGGGTCCTACGAGCAGTACTTC. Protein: CSAFGTGSYEQYF.

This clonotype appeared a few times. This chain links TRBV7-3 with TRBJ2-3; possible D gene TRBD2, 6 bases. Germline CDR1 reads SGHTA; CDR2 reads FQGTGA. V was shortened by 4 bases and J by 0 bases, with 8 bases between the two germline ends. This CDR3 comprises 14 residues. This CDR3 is CASSSGRSTDTQYF. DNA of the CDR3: TGTGCCAGCAGCTCCGGGAGAAGCACAGATACGCAGTATTTT.

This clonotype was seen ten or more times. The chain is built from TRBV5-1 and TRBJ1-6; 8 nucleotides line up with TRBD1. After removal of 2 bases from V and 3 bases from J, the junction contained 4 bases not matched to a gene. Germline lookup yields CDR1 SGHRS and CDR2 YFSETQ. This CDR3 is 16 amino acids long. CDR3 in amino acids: CASSFDRGGYNSPLHF. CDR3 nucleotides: TGCGCCAGCAGCTTTGACAGGGGCGGCTATAATTCACCCCTCCACTTT.

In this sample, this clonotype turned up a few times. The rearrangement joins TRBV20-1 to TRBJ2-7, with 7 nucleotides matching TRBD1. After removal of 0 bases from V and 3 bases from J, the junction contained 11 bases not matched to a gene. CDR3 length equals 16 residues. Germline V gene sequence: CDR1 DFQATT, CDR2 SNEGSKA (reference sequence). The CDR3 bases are TGCAGTGCTAGAGATAATCATGGAACAGGGGACTACGAGCAGTACTTC. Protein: CSARDNHGTGDYEQYF.

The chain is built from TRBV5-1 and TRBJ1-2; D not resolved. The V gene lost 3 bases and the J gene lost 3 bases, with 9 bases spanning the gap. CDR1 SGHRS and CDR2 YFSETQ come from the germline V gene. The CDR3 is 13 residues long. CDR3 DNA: TGCGCCAGCAGCTCAACGAATGACTATGGCTACACCTTC. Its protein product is CASSSTNDYGYTF.

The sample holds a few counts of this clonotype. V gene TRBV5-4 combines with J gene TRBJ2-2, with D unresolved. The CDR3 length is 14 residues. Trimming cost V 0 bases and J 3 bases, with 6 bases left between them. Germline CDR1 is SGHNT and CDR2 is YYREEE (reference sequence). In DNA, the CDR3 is TGTGCCAGCAGCTTGGCCTATGACACCGGGGAGCTGTTTTTT. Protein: CASSLAYDTGELFF.

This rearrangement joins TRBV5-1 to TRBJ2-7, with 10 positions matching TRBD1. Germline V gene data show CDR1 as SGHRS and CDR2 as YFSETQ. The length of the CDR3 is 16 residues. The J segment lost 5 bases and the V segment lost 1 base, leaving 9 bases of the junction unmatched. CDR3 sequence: CASSLSRDRGGNEQYF. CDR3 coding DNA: TGCGCCAGCAGCTTGTCCCGGGACAGGGGAGGTAACGAGCAGTACTTC.

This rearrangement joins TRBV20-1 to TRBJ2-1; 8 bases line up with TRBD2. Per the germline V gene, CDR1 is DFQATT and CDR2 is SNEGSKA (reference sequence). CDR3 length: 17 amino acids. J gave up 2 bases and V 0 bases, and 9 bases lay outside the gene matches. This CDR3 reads CSARDRTSGRTYNEQFF. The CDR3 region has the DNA TGCAGTGCTAGAGATAGGACGAGCGGGAGAACCTACAATGAGCAGTTCTTC.

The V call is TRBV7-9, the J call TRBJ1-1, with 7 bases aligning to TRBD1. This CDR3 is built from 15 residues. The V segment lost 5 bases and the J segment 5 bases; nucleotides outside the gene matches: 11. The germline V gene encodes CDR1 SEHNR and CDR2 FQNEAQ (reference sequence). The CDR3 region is CASSPRTGYGTEAFF. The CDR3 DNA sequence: TGTGCCAGCAGCCCGAGGACAGGCTATGGGACTGAAGCTTTCTTT.

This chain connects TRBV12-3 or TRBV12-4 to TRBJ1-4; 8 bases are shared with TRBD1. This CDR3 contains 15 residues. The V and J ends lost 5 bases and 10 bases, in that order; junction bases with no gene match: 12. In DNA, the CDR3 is TGTGCCAGCAGTCTAGGGGGACAGGCCCCAGTAAAACTGTTTTTT. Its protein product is CASSLGGQAPVKLFF.

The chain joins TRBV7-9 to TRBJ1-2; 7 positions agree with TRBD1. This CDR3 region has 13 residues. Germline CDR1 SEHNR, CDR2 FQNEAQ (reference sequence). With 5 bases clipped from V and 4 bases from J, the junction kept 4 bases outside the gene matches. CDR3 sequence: CASSVGQFYGYTF. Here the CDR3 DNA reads TGTGCCAGCAGCGTGGGACAGTTCTATGGCTACACCTTC.

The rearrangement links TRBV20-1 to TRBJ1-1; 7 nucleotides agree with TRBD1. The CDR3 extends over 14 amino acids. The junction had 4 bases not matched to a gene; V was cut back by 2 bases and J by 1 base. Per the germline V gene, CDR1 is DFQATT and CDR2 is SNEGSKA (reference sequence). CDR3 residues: CSARIPGGNTEAFF. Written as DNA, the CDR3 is TGCAGTGCTAGAATCCCAGGGGGGAACACTGAAGCTTTCTTT.

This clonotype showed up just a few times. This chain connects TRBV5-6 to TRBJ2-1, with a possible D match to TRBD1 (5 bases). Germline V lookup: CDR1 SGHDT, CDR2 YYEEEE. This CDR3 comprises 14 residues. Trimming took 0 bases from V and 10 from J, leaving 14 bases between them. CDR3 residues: CASSLAGAAGEQFF. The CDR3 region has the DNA TGTGCCAGCAGCTTGGCCGGTGCGGCAGGGGAGCAGTTCTTC.

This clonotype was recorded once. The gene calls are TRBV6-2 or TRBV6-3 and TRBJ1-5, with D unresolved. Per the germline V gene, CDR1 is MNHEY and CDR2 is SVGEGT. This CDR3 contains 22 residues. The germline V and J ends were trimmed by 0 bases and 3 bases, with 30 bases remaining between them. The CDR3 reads CASSYSIVVGRWERGVNQPQHF. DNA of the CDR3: TGTGCCAGCAGTTACTCGATTGTGGTGGGGAGATGGGAGCGAGGAGTCAATCAGCCCCAGCATTTT.

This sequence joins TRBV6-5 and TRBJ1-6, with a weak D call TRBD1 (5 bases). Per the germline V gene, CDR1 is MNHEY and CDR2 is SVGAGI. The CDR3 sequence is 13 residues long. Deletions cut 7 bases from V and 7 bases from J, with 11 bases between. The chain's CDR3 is CASTQGPNSPLHF. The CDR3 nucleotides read TGTGCCAGCACCCAGGGTCCGAATTCACCCCTCCACTTT.

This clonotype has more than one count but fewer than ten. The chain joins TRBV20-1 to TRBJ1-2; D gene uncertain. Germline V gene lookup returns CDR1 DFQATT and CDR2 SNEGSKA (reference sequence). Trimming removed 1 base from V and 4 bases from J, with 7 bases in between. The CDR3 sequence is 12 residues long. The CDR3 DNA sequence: TGCAGTGCTAGAGGCAAATCCTATGGCTACACCTTC. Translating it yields CSARGKSYGYTF.